A single sample gave rise to the 27 T cell receptor beta chains below, sequenced in a study of blood T cells in healthy people across ages. The use of a sample-barcoded 5' primer and a J-beta primer mix characterized a second PCR of about 7 to 12 cycles. A single record per CDR3 protein comes from TCRdb applying MiXCR to the 5' RACE reads. The repertoire holds around 1.1 million distinct CDR3 sequences, with 35% to 40% as singletons. The specimen sequenced was blood. These receptors were taken from a young man in good health.

The chain recombines TRBV2 with TRBJ1-2; D might be TRBD1 (5 bases). Trimming took off 5 bases at V and 4 bases at J, with 14 bases between the two ends. The V gene's germline CDR1 is SNHLY and CDR2 FYNNEI. The length of the CDR3 is 14 residues. CDR3 sequence (DNA): TGTGCCAGCAGTAAGGGGAGAGGATCCTATGGCTACACCTTC. It specifies CASSKGRGSYGYTF.

This clonotype was seen repeatedly, ten times or more. The chain joins TRBV10-3 to TRBJ2-3; D call uncertain. CDR3 length equals 14 residues. The germline V gene encodes CDR1 ENHRY and CDR2 SYGVKD. Trimming stripped 6 bases from V and 3 bases from J, with 13 bases between. CDR3 residues: CAIRTEEGTDTQYF. In DNA form, the CDR3 reads TGTGCCATCAGGACCGAGGAAGGGACAGATACGCAGTATTTT.

This clonotype was found many times. The chain is built from TRBV4-3 and TRBJ1-2, with 7 bases fitting TRBD1. The V and J ends lost 0 bases and 4 bases, in that order; junction bases with no gene match: 14. The germline V gene has CDR1 LGHNA and CDR2 YSLEER. The CDR3 loop spans 18 amino acids. DNA of the CDR3: TGCGCCAGCAGCCAAGAGTTGGGAAGGACAGGTATACCCTATGGCTACACCTTC. Its protein is CASSQELGRTGIPYGYTF.

The V and J genes are TRBV19 and TRBJ2-3; TRBD1 agrees at 7 bases. With 5 bases clipped from V and 1 base from J, the junction kept 6 bases outside the gene matches. The CDR3 contains 15 residues. Per the germline V gene, CDR1 is LNHDA and CDR2 is SQIVND (reference sequence). The DNA for the CDR3 is TGTGCCAGTAGTGCGACAGGGCCCCGCACAGATACGCAGTATTTT. It specifies CASSATGPRTDTQYF. Variable domain in full (rest from reference TRBV19 and TRBJ2-3): DGGITQSPKYLFRKEGQNVTLSCEQNLNHDAMYWYRQDPGQGLRLIYYSQIVNDFQKGDIAEGYSVSREKKESFPLTVTSAQKNPTAFYLCASSATGPRTDTQYFGPGTRLTVL.

CDR3 nucleotide sequence: TGTGCCAGCAGCTTAGTGGGACCCACACTACTACGACAGCAGTACTTC. It specifies CASSLVGPTLLRQQYF. This chain links TRBV7-9 with TRBJ2-4, with D perhaps given as TRBD1 or TRBD2 (5 bases each). Trimming removed 1 base at V and 13 bases at J, with 23 bases between. Germline CDR1 and CDR2: SEHNR and FQNEAQ (reference sequence). The CDR3 length is 16 residues. Complete variable domain (other parts from reference TRBV7-9 and TRBJ2-4): DTGVSQNPRHKITKRGQNVTFRCDPISEHNRLYWYRQTLGQGPEFLTYFQNEAQLEKSRLLSDRFSAERPKGSFSTLEIQRTEQGDSAMYLCASSLVGPTLLRQQYFGAGTRLSVL.

This clonotype occurred once. V usage is TRBV6-1 and J usage is TRBJ2-7; weak D call: TRBD1 (6 bases). The J call could be wrong; TRBJ2-5 is a better fit for the DNA end. CDR1 is MNHNS and CDR2 is SASEGT in the germline V gene. The CDR3 is 13 amino acids. As DNA, the CDR3 is TGTGCCAGCAGTGATGGGGACACCCAGACCCAGTACTTC. It translates to CASSDGDTQTQYF.

The chain joins TRBV24-1 to TRBJ2-1, with 8 nucleotides matching TRBD2. The trim removed 2 bases at V and 5 bases at J, leaving 19 bases unmatched. Germline values: CDR1 KGHDR, CDR2 SFDVKD. The CDR3 has 20 residues. The chain's CDR3 is CATSDSLTNYAGGGDNEQFF. CDR3 bases: TGTGCCACCAGTGATTCCCTGACTAACTACGCGGGGGGCGGGGACAATGAGCAGTTCTTC.

The chain joins TRBV4-2 to TRBJ1-1, with D hard to call. Per the germline V gene, CDR1 is LGHNA and CDR2 is YNFKEQ. The CDR3 is 19 amino acids. Trimming left V 0 bases short and J 1 base short, with 21 bases between. The chain's CDR3 is CASSQDTQNIGRPNTEAFF. The CDR3 nucleotides read TGTGCCAGCAGCCAAGATACGCAGAACATAGGGCGCCCGAACACTGAAGCTTTCTTT.

Note on this clonotype: A much larger clone differs from this one at a single base, so this may be a read error. CDR3 in amino acids: CSAGRGPSYEQFF. The CDR3 bases are TGCAGCGCTGGACGCGGGCCTTCTTACGAGCAGTTCTTC. The chain joins TRBV29-1 to TRBJ2-1; a possible D gene is TRBD2 (5 bases). The CDR3 has 13 residues. The V and J ends lost 7 bases and 10 bases respectively, with 20 bases between them. Germline V lookup: CDR1 SQVTM, CDR2 ANQGSEA.

The genes are TRBV28 and TRBJ2-7, with D possibly matching TRBD2 (5 bases). Trimming pared 3 bases from V and 9 bases from J, leaving 15 bases between. CDR3 length equals 13 residues. Looked up from germline, CDR1 is MDHEN and CDR2 is SYDVKM. The CDR3 nucleotides are TGTGCCAGCAGTTTTTTAAGAGGGTCGGTGCAGTACTTC. Translating it yields CASSFLRGSVQYF.

To note about this clonotype: A much larger clone is a single base away; this may be a read error. The chain links TRBV7-2 to TRBJ2-3, with D possibly matching TRBD2 (6 bases). This CDR3 is built from 15 residues. CDR1 and CDR2 from the germline V gene are SGHTA and FQGNSA. CDR3 region: CASRSPRGSTDAQYF. CDR3 DNA sequence: TGTGCCAGCAGGTCCCCGCGGGGAAGCACAGATGCGCAGTATTTT.

The gene calls are TRBV9 and TRBJ2-4, with a weak D call TRBD2 (6 bases). The germline CDR1 and CDR2 sequences are SGDLS and YYNGEE. The CDR3 contains 12 residues. Trimming pared 3 bases from V and 9 bases from J, leaving 10 bases between. For the CDR3, the DNA is TGTGCCAGCAGCGACGGGGGTGCCATTCAGTACTTC. As protein: CASSDGGAIQYF.

V is TRBV12-3 or TRBV12-4 and J is TRBJ1-2; no definite D call. The CDR3 has 11 residues. Trimming left V 3 bases short and J 8 bases short, with 7 bases between. The chain's CDR3 is CASSFQSGYTF. The CDR3 coding sequence is TGTGCCAGCAGTTTCCAGTCCGGCTACACCTTC.

This clonotype showed up just a few times. The chain employs TRBV30 and TRBJ2-7; D assignment may be TRBD1 or TRBD2 (5 bases each). The CDR3 runs to 13 residues. Trimming shortened V by 4 bases and J by 2 bases, and 12 bases separated the two germline ends. From germline, CDR1 is GTSNPN and CDR2 SVGIG (reference sequence). CDR3 region: CAWTRDRTYEQYF. CDR3 nucleotide sequence: TGTGCCTGGACTCGGGACCGTACCTACGAGCAGTACTTC. Looking up the rest from reference TRBV30 and TRBJ2-7 gives the full variable domain: SQTIHQWPATLVQPVGSPLSLECTVEGTSNPNLYWYRQAAGRGLQLLFYSVGIGQISSEVPQNLSASRPQDRQFILSSKKLLLSDSGFYLCAWTRDRTYEQYFGPGTRLTVT.

V gene TRBV29-1 combines with J gene TRBJ2-2; no definite D call. This CDR3 spans 14 amino acids. The V gene lost 0 bases and the J gene lost 4 bases, with 9 bases spanning the gap. Germline V gene sequence: CDR1 SQVTM, CDR2 ANQGSEA. CDR3 nucleotides: TGCAGCGTTGAAGAGGGGTGGGCCACCGGGGAGCTGTTTTTT. Its translation: CSVEEGWATGELFF.

This clonotype turned up a few times. The chain uses TRBV5-5 and TRBJ1-5; D unresolved. The CDR3 sequence is 15 residues long. Trimming took off 0 bases at V and 4 bases at J, with 11 bases between the two ends. The germline gives CDR1 SGHKS, CDR2 YYEKEE (reference sequence). The chain's CDR3 is CASSLEAWRNQPQHF. CDR3 coding DNA: TGTGCCAGCAGCTTGGAGGCCTGGAGAAATCAGCCCCAGCATTTT.

This clonotype has just a few counts. The rearrangement uses TRBV11-2 and TRBJ2-2; no definite D call. V was shortened by 0 bases and J by 4 bases, with 15 bases between the two germline ends. The length of the CDR3 is 17 residues. In germline, CDR1 is SGHAT, CDR2 FQNNGV. The DNA for the CDR3 is TGTGCCAGCAGCTTAGACAGTACCGGGTTGAGCACCGGGGAGCTGTTTTTT. It yields the protein CASSLDSTGLSTGELFF. Complete variable domain (other parts from reference TRBV11-2 and TRBJ2-2): EAGVAQSPRYKIIEKRQSVAFWCNPISGHATLYWYQQILGQGPKLLIQFQNNGVVDDSQLPKDRFSAERLKGVDSTLKIQPAKLEDSAVYLCASSLDSTGLSTGELFFGEGSRLTVL.

The sample holds a few counts of this clonotype. This chain uses TRBV27 with TRBJ2-1; D possibly corresponds to TRBD2 (5 bases). CDR1 is MNHEY and CDR2 is SMNVEV in the germline V gene (reference sequence). The CDR3 sequence is 13 residues long. The germline V and J ends were trimmed by 4 bases and 6 bases, with 10 bases remaining between them. The CDR3 bases are TGTGCCAGCAGTTGGACTGGATTCAATGAGCAGTTCTTC. Amino acid sequence: CASSWTGFNEQFF.

The rearrangement uses TRBV7-8 and TRBJ2-7, with a weak D call TRBD1 (5 bases). The CDR3 is 15 amino acids. Trimming took 1 base from V and 1 from J, leaving 11 bases between them. Germline CDR1 and CDR2: SGHVS and FQNEAQ. CDR3 protein: CASSLGVRDSYEQYF. As DNA, the CDR3 is TGTGCCAGCAGCTTAGGCGTCAGGGATTCCTACGAGCAGTACTTC.

The sample holds a few counts of this clonotype. This sequence joins TRBV27 and TRBJ2-3, with 7 bases lining up with TRBD2. The junction had 9 bases not matched to a gene; V was cut back by 1 base and J by 2 bases. CDR1 and CDR2 (germline): MNHEY, SMNVEV (reference sequence). This CDR3 contains 17 residues. CDR3 bases: TGTGCCAGCAGTTTATTTCATGGGACTACCCACACAGATACGCAGTATTTT. This codes for CASSLFHGTTHTDTQYF.

In this sample, this clonotype turned up once. The chain has TRBV7-2 and TRBJ1-5; D is unclear. V shed 1 base and J shed 0 bases, with 10 bases lying between them. Germline V gene data show CDR1 as SGHTA and CDR2 as FQGNSA. This CDR3 has 16 amino acids. In DNA form, the CDR3 reads TGTGCCAGCAGCTTAGTGGGCGGTACTAGCAATCAGCCCCAGCATTTT. Amino acid sequence: CASSLVGGTSNQPQHF.

The rearrangement joins TRBV19 to TRBJ1-1, with 8 bases aligning to TRBD1. Germline values: CDR1 LNHDA, CDR2 SQIVND (reference sequence). The trim removed 2 bases at V and 8 bases at J, leaving 10 bases unmatched. The CDR3 length is 15 residues. CDR3 amino acids: CASSISLGRGREAFF. In DNA, the CDR3 is TGTGCCAGTAGTATAAGTCTTGGCAGGGGGCGCGAAGCTTTCTTT.

This clonotype was counted between two and nine times. The J gene is TRBJ2-7, the V gene TRBV27; the D gene is possibly TRBD2 (6 bases). The CDR3 runs to 14 residues. The germline V gene has CDR1 MNHEY and CDR2 SMNVEV (reference sequence). Trimming removed 0 bases at V and 7 bases at J, with 13 bases between. Here the CDR3 reads CASSLSSRGEEQYF. The DNA of the CDR3 is TGTGCCAGCAGTTTATCGTCGCGGGGTGAGGAGCAGTACTTC.

This clonotype occurred once. The chain has TRBV7-2 and TRBJ2-2, with D perhaps assigned TRBD1 or TRBD2 (5 bases each). The CDR3 spans 18 residues. V was cut by 5 bases and J by 4 bases, with 23 bases left in between. Per germline, CDR1 SGHTA and CDR2 FQGNSA. In nucleotides, the CDR3 is TGTGCCAGCAGCCTACCCGGGACGGGGAATACGGGCACCGGGGAGCTGTTTTTT. It codes for CASSLPGTGNTGTGELFF.

V usage is TRBV20-1 and J usage is TRBJ2-7, with 9 positions matching TRBD1. CDR1 is DFQATT and CDR2 is SNEGSKA in the germline V gene (reference sequence). V trimming: 6 bases; J trimming: 3 bases; junction bases outside the gene matches: 9. The CDR3 has 14 residues. The CDR3 region is CSAVQGALFYEQYF. In DNA form, the CDR3 reads TGCAGTGCCGTACAGGGGGCTTTGTTCTACGAGCAGTACTTC.

This clonotype was counted between two and nine times. V usage is TRBV19 and J usage is TRBJ2-7; 7 bases agree with TRBD1. V dropped 4 bases and J dropped 0; count of bases not matched to a gene: 6. The CDR3 spans 15 residues. Per the germline V gene, CDR1 is LNHDA and CDR2 is SQIVND (reference sequence). CDR3: CASSTGQAFSYEQYF. CDR3 in DNA: TGTGCCAGTAGTACCGGACAGGCCTTCTCCTACGAGCAGTACTTC.

The rearrangement uses TRBV20-1 and TRBJ1-5, with 12 bases identical to TRBD1. The J segment lost 4 bases and the V segment lost 1 base, leaving 8 bases of the junction unmatched. This CDR3 is 17 amino acids long. Germline V gene data show CDR1 as DFQATT and CDR2 as SNEGSKA (reference sequence). CDR3 nucleotides: TGCAGTGCTAGAGTGACGGCGGGACAGGGGGCGAATCAGCCCCAGCATTTT. It yields the protein CSARVTAGQGANQPQHF.